These 23 T cell receptor beta chains share one sample of origin, sequenced in a study of T cell responses to AZD1222 COVID-19 vaccine. Profiling relied on immunoSEQ multiplex PCR, and the TCRdb table lists in-frame clones only, not all of them. The sample consists of 110,000 or so clones, about 89% of them appearing once. The sample consisted of peripheral blood, taken 28 days after the second AZD1222 dose. The receptors were gathered from an adult who received the AZD1222 COVID-19 vaccine.

This chain joins TRBV29-1 and TRBJ1-3; 8 nucleotides align to TRBD1. The CDR3 spans 13 residues. With V trimmed by 6 bases and J by 4 bases, 5 bases remained unmatched. Germline lookup yields CDR1 SQVTM and CDR2 ANQGSEA. The CDR3, as DNA: TGCAGCGTCCGGACAGGGAGCGGAAACACCATATATTTT. Encoded protein: CSVRTGSGNTIYF.

This chain connects TRBV28 to TRBJ1-6; D remains unclear. This CDR3 region has 16 residues. Germline CDR1 and CDR2: MDHEN and SYDVKM. V lost 5 bases to trimming and J lost 7 bases, with 18 bases between them. CDR3 amino acids: CASSPGFNRKNSPLHF. In DNA form, the CDR3 reads TGTGCCAGCAGTCCGGGATTTAACAGAAAAAATTCACCCCTCCACTTT.

This chain uses TRBV4-1 with TRBJ2-7, with 7 bases lining up with TRBD2. Germline V lookup: CDR1 MGHRA, CDR2 YSYEKL. With V trimmed by 0 bases and J by 7 bases, 18 bases remained unmatched. The CDR3 runs to 18 residues. CDR3 in DNA: TGCGCCAGCAGCCAAGATTGGGGAGGGGTCTTAGGACAAGGGGAGCAGTACTTC. It yields the protein CASSQDWGGVLGQGEQYF.

CDR3 nucleotide sequence: TGCGCCAGCAGCTTGGGGCAAGGCGACGTCCTGACTTTC. It yields the protein CASSLGQGDVLTF. The V gene is TRBV5-1, the J gene TRBJ2-6; no clear D. The CDR3 length is 13 residues. CDR1 is SGHRS and CDR2 is YFSETQ in the germline V gene. Trimming removed 0 bases from V and 11 bases from J, with 9 bases in between.

The table lists this clone with a count of one. The V and J genes are TRBV9 and TRBJ2-5, with TRBD2 matching over 11 bases. Per germline, CDR1 SGDLS and CDR2 YYNGEE. The CDR3 length is 17 residues. With V trimmed by 2 bases and J by 5 bases, 11 bases remained unmatched. CDR3 region: CASSVQPLAGGRETQYF. In nucleotides, the CDR3 is TGTGCCAGCAGCGTCCAACCCTTAGCGGGGGGGAGGGAGACCCAGTACTTC.

This chain links TRBV10-3 with TRBJ1-1; TRBD1 matches at 9 bases. Germline V CDR1 and CDR2: ENHRY, SYGVKD. The V segment lost 4 bases and the J segment 7 bases; nucleotides outside the gene matches: 4. The CDR3 has 13 amino acids. The DNA for the CDR3 is TGTGCCATCAGTGGTGGACAGGGGAATGAAGCTTTCTTT. This codes for CAISGGQGNEAFF.

The V gene is TRBV19, the J gene TRBJ2-7, with 9 bases fitting TRBD2. Germline CDR1 LNHDA, CDR2 SQIVND (reference sequence). This CDR3 comprises 14 residues. J gave up 6 bases and V 5 bases, and 8 bases lay outside the gene matches. The CDR3 reads CASSGPAGGTEQYF. CDR3 nucleotides: TGTGCCAGTAGTGGTCCAGCGGGGGGCACCGAGCAGTACTTC.

The V and J genes are TRBV4-3 and TRBJ2-2, with D possibly being TRBD1 (6 bases). Trimming cost V 3 bases and J 1 base, with 9 bases left between them. The CDR3 length is 15 residues. Looked up from germline, CDR1 is LGHNA and CDR2 is YSLEER. CDR3 sequence reads: CASSHSRGNTGELFF. CDR3 DNA sequence: TGCGCCAGCAGCCATTCCAGGGGGAACACCGGGGAGCTGTTTTTT.

The chain recombines TRBV5-5 with TRBJ2-3, with D possibly being TRBD1 (5 bases). Germline V gives CDR1 SGHKS, CDR2 YYEKEE (reference sequence). V was cut by 4 bases and J by 4 bases, with 7 bases left in between. The CDR3 sequence is 12 residues long. As DNA, the CDR3 is TGTGCCAGCAGCGGCAGGGCAGATACGCAGTATTTT. It translates to CASSGRADTQYF. The entire variable domain, with the rest obtained from reference TRBV5-5 and TRBJ2-3, is as follows: DAGVTQSPTHLIKTRGQQVTLRCSPISGHKSVSWYQQVLGQGPQFIFQYYEKEERGRGNFPDRFSARQFPNYSSELNVNALLLGDSALYLCASSGRADTQYFGPGTRLTVL.

V and J are TRBV2 and TRBJ1-4, with 7 bases aligning to TRBD1. Losses at the gene ends were 8 bases for V and 1 base for J; bases not matched to a gene: 4. Per the germline V gene, CDR1 is SNHLY and CDR2 is FYNNEI. The CDR3 runs 14 residues. The CDR3 sequence is CASHRDRTNEKLFF. Here the CDR3 DNA reads TGTGCCAGCCACCGGGACAGAACTAATGAAAAACTGTTTTTT.

This rearrangement joins TRBV7-9 to TRBJ2-5; 7 positions match TRBD1. The junction had 3 bases not matched to a gene; V was cut back by 3 bases and J by 5 bases. Germline V CDR1 and CDR2: SEHNR, FQNEAQ (reference sequence). The CDR3 totals 13 residues. The CDR3 DNA sequence: TGTGCCAGCAGCTTTCTACAGGGGGAGACCCAGTACTTC. Amino acid sequence: CASSFLQGETQYF.

The genes are TRBV11-3 and TRBJ1-2, with D uncertain. CDR3 length: 13 amino acids. In germline, CDR1 is SGHNT, CDR2 YENEEA. V lost 2 bases, J lost 8 bases, and 12 bases lay in between. CDR3 nucleotide sequence: TGTGCCAGCAGCTTATATCCTGACCCAGGCTACACCTTC. This encodes CASSLYPDPGYTF. The entire variable domain, with the rest obtained from reference TRBV11-3 and TRBJ1-2, is as follows: EAGVVQSPRYKIIEKKQPVAFWCNPISGHNTLYWYLQNLGQGPELLIRYENEEAVDDSQLPKDRFSAERLKGVDSTLKIQPAELGDSAVYLCASSLYPDPGYTFGSGTRLTVV.

This chain uses TRBV6-1 with TRBJ2-5; D is uncertain. V lost 2 bases, J lost 4 bases, and 11 bases lay in between. The CDR3 runs to 14 residues. Germline V lookup: CDR1 MNHNS, CDR2 SASEGT. The CDR3 coding sequence is TGTGCCAGCAGTGAAAACCGCAGGTCAGAGACCCAGTACTTC. Protein sequence: CASSENRRSETQYF.

V usage is TRBV24-1 and J usage is TRBJ1-1, with a weak D call TRBD1 (6 bases). Trimming removed 3 bases at V and 0 bases at J, with 13 bases between. The CDR3 sequence is 16 residues long. Germline V gives CDR1 KGHDR, CDR2 SFDVKD. The CDR3 DNA reads as TGTGCCACCAGTGATCAAGACAGGATTATGAACACTGAAGCTTTCTTT. Encoded protein: CATSDQDRIMNTEAFF.

The J gene is TRBJ2-5, the V gene TRBV6-5, with D uncertain. The CDR3 runs 15 residues. Trimming removed 0 bases at V and 4 bases at J, with 12 bases between. CDR1 and CDR2 from the germline V gene are MNHEY and SVGAGI. The CDR3 sequence is CASSYSAGPRETQYF. The CDR3 DNA sequence: TGTGCCAGCAGTTACTCGGCAGGTCCGCGAGAGACCCAGTACTTC.

This clone was observed once. The chain carries TRBV6-2 or TRBV6-3 and TRBJ2-7; 10 bases line up with TRBD2. This CDR3 comprises 16 residues. V was pared by 4 bases and J by 3 bases, with 9 bases of the junction left unmatched. Germline lookup yields CDR1 MNHEY and CDR2 SVGEGT. DNA for the CDR3: TGTGCCAGCAGTTCACATACTAGCGGGGCCCGCTACGAGCAGTACTTC. It is translated as CASSSHTSGARYEQYF.

In this sample, this clone turned up once. The rearrangement uses TRBV7-2 and TRBJ1-2; a weak D match, TRBD1 (6 bases). The germline gives CDR1 SGHTA, CDR2 FQGNSA. The CDR3 totals 14 residues. The V and J ends lost 2 bases and 8 bases respectively, with 15 bases between them. This CDR3 reads CASSLLGGRAGYTF. The CDR3 nucleotides read TGTGCCAGCAGCTTATTAGGGGGTCGAGCGGGCTACACCTTC. Based on the CDR3 plus reference TRBV7-2 and TRBJ1-2, the full variable domain is GAGVSQSPSNKVTEKGKDVELRCDPISGHTALYWYRQSLGQGLEFLIYFQGNSAPDKSGLPSDRFSAERTGGSVSTLTIQRTQQEDSAVYLCASSLLGGRAGYTFGSGTRLTVV.

This chain joins TRBV9 and TRBJ2-5; TRBD1 is a possible D gene (6 bases). The V gene lost 0 bases and the J gene lost 2 bases, with 11 bases spanning the gap. The CDR3 loop spans 15 amino acids. From germline, CDR1 is SGDLS and CDR2 YYNGEE. In DNA, the CDR3 is TGTGCCAGCAGCGTAGATGGACAGCTTCAAGAGACCCAGTACTTC. This gives the protein CASSVDGQLQETQYF.

The rearrangement links TRBV28 to TRBJ2-1; D is perhaps TRBD2 (6 bases). Between the trimmed V and J ends, which lost 5 bases and 9 bases, there was a span of 14 bases. Per the germline V gene, CDR1 is MDHEN and CDR2 is SYDVKM. This CDR3 has 13 amino acids. The CDR3 region is CASSPGTETEQFF. The CDR3 nucleotides are TGTGCCAGCAGTCCCGGGACTGAGACTGAGCAGTTCTTC. Supplemented by reference TRBV28 and TRBJ2-1, the full variable domain reads DVKVTQSSRYLVKRTGEKVFLECVQDMDHENMFWYRQDPGLGLRLIYFSYDVKMKEKGDIPEGYSVSREKKERFSLILESASTNQTSMYLCASSPGTETEQFFGPGTRLTVL.

V gene TRBV5-1 combines with J gene TRBJ1-3; 7 nucleotides match TRBD1. Looked up from germline, CDR1 is SGHRS and CDR2 is YFSETQ. The CDR3 is 16 residues long. V was pared by 0 bases and J by 2 bases, with 5 bases of the junction left unmatched. CDR3 in amino acids: CASSLVQGVAGNTIYF. The DNA for the CDR3 is TGCGCCAGCAGCTTGGTCCAGGGGGTCGCTGGAAACACCATATATTTT.

This clone is a singleton in its sample. The rearrangement links TRBV18 to TRBJ1-3; D is possibly TRBD1 (5 bases). Germline CDR1 reads KGHSH; CDR2 reads LQKENI. The CDR3 is made up of 15 amino acids. The ends were cut back, 2 bases at V and 2 bases at J, with 10 bases in the middle. CDR3: CASSPGAAPGNTIYF. The CDR3 DNA is TGTGCCAGCTCACCAGGGGCAGCACCTGGAAACACCATATATTTT.

The chain is built from TRBV5-1 and TRBJ1-1, with 9 nucleotides matching TRBD1. This CDR3 is 15 amino acids long. Germline V CDR1 and CDR2: SGHRS, YFSETQ. J gave up 5 bases and V 6 bases, and 11 bases lay outside the gene matches. The CDR3 DNA follows: TGCGCCAGCAAGGAAAATCCGGGACAGGGAACTGAAGCTTTCTTT. This codes for CASKENPGQGTEAFF.

J is TRBJ1-4 and V is TRBV30; 7 positions match TRBD1. This CDR3 region has 15 residues. Germline V gene data show CDR1 as GTSNPN and CDR2 as SVGIG (reference sequence). Trimming at V came to 3 bases and at J to 8 bases, leaving 12 bases not matched to a gene. The CDR3 here is CAWRENRGVWEKLFF. In DNA form, the CDR3 reads TGTGCCTGGAGGGAAAACAGGGGAGTTTGGGAAAAACTGTTTTTT.